This record concerns one T cell receptor beta chain sequence. The antigen remains unidentified. The PCR used 60 Vbeta and 13 Jbeta primers. Sequencing used immunoSEQ multiplex PCR; TCRdb keeps in-frame clones, though not all of them. The sample lists about 99,000 clones, about 80% seen once, with approximately 3.5% in the top ten. The data were taken from a study of cytomegalovirus exposure and HLA in healthy donors. Study conclusions and caveats: Rare TCR sequences dominated, though some public TCRs recurred in many donors. A later analysis found common viral pathogens apparently linked to several of the most significant clusters. Earlier findings revealed that most TCR beta V segments proved productive either about 87% or about 30% of the time.

The sequenced sample consisted of PBMCs. The origin of this receptor is a man aged 35 to 55 in good health and CMV-seronegative.

CDR3 region: CASSLESQGAGELFF. As DNA, the CDR3 is TGTGCCAGCAGCTTAGAATCCCAGGGGGCTGGGGAGCTGTTTTTT. The chain joins TRBV11-2 to TRBJ2-2; 8 bases fit TRBD1. The J segment lost 8 bases and the V segment lost 0 bases, leaving 5 bases of the junction unmatched. Germline V gives CDR1 SGHAT, CDR2 FQNNGV. This CDR3 region has 15 residues. Based on the CDR3 plus reference TRBV11-2 and TRBJ2-2, the full variable domain is EAGVAQSPRYKIIEKRQSVAFWCNPISGHATLYWYQQILGQGPKLLIQFQNNGVVDDSQLPKDRFSAERLKGVDSTLKIQPAKLEDSAVYLCASSLESQGAGELFFGEGSRLTVL.